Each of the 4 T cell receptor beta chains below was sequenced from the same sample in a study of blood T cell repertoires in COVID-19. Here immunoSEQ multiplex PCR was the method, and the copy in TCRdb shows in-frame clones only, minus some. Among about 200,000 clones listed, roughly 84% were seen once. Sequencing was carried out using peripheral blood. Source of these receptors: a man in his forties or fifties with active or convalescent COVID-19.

The CDR3 sequence: CASSLTGSRYEQYF. CDR3 coding DNA: TGTGCCAGCAGTCTTACCGGGAGCAGGTACGAGCAGTACTTC. This rearrangement joins TRBV27 to TRBJ2-7, with TRBD2 as a possible D gene (6 bases). This CDR3 has 14 amino acids. V was pared by 5 bases and J by 4 bases, with 15 bases between. Germline CDR1 and CDR2: MNHEY and SMNVEV (reference sequence).

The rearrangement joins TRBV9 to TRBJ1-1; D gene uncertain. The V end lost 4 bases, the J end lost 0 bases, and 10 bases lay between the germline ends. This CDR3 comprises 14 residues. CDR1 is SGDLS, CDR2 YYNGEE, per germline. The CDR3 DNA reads TGTGCCAGCAGCCCCCCGAGCCTGAACACTGAAGCTTTCTTT. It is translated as CASSPPSLNTEAFF.

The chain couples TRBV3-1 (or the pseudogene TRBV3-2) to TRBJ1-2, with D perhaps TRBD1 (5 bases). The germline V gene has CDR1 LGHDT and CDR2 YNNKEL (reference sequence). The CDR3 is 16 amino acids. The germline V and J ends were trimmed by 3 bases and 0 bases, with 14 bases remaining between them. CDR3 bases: TGTGCCAGCAGCCATGGCCTCGCCAGGGCTAACTATGGCTACACCTTC. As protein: CASSHGLARANYGYTF.

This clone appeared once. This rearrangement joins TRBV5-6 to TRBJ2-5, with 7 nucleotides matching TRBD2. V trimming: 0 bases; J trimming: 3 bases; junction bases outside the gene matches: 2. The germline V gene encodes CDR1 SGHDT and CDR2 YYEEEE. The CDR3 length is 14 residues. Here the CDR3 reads CASSLGGTKETQYF. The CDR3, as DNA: TGTGCCAGCAGCTTGGGTGGGACTAAAGAGACCCAGTACTTC.